Below, 2 T cell receptor beta chains from the same sample are listed, as sequenced in a study of tissue T cells after allogeneic stem cell transplantation. Method: immunoSEQ multiplex PCR; TCRdb's copy keeps in-frame clones and lacks some. The sample yields 3,500 to 4,500 clones, approximately 45% seen once. Noted time point: mouse harvest day 14 after allogeneic transplant. Mouse grafts combined 10^7 T-cell-depleted bone marrow cells with 10^6 splenic CD5+ T cells. Sequencing input: gut tissue. All receptors derive from a female BALB/c mouse given C57BL/6 T cells with graft-versus-host disease after an allogeneic hematopoietic cell transplant.

About this clone itself: Gene names follow the mouse nomenclature. Read data end 1 residue before the CDR3 end; the end is taken from the germline J gene. V is TRBV26 and J is TRBJ2-7; D may be TRBD1 (6 bases). This CDR3 is 13 amino acids long. The germline gives CDR1 KGHPV, CDR2 FQNQEV (reference sequence). With 3 bases removed from V and 1 base from J, the gap between germline ends came to 7 bases. The CDR3 DNA, read in part, is TGTGCCAGCAGTCTACAGGGATCCTATGAACAGTAC. Translated: CASSLQGSYEQY. The CDR3 as a whole reads CASSLQGSYEQYF.

As for this clone: Germline and genes: mouse. Read sequence stops 1 residue before the CDR3 end, and the germline J gene provides the missing end. The chain couples TRBV29 to TRBJ2-4, with TRBD1 matching over 7 bases. CDR1 is MSHET and CDR2 is SYDVDS in the germline V gene. The CDR3 spans 14 residues. The J segment lost 0 bases and the V segment lost 4 bases, leaving 1 base of the junction unmatched. CDR3 DNA (partial): TGTGCTAGCAGTTCAGGGGGTAGTCAAAACACCTTGTAC. The encoded protein is CASSSGGSQNTLY. The entire CDR3 reads CASSSGGSQNTLYF.